This is a list of T cell receptor beta chains from one sample in a study of response to subunit inactivated influenza vaccine. TCRdb re-called the RT-PCR reads with MiXCR, one entry per CDR3 protein. The table includes around 150,000 distinct CDR3 sequences, roughly 10% detected once. The source material was non-naive T cells sorted from PBMCs, sampled roughly 6 weeks after vaccination. Receptors originate from a man aged 45 to 65 who received an inactivated influenza vaccine. Both conserved end residues are part of each CDR3. Fields, in order: V gene, clone size, D gene, J gene, CDR3 protein, CDR3 DNA. D genes are given only for firm matches. Clone size appears in some rows only: once, few, many, or a class for an expanded clone.

TRBV12-3/TRBV12-4	.	.	TRBJ2-3	CASSLGVVDTQYF	TGTGCCAGCAGTTTGGGGGTGGTGGATACGCAGTATTTT
TRBV29-1	few	TRBD2	TRBJ2-3	CSVGVPAGVITDTQYF	TGCAGCGTTGGGGTGCCAGCGGGGGTTATCACAGATACGCAGTATTTT
TRBV20-1	.	TRBD2	TRBJ2-5	CSARDMGLQETQYF	TGCAGTGCTAGAGATATGGGACTACAAGAGACCCAGTACTTC
TRBV5-5	.	.	TRBJ1-5	CASSLITGSQPQHF	TGTGCCAGCAGCTTGATCACAGGGAGTCAGCCCCAGCATTTT
TRBV27	.	.	TRBJ2-1	CASSSVTGAGGYNEQFF	TGTGCCAGCAGTTCAGTAACCGGGGCTGGGGGTTACAATGAGCAGTTCTTC
TRBV5-5	.	.	TRBJ2-3	CASSSQGRSTDTQYF	TGTGCCAGCAGTTCACAGGGGAGGAGCACAGATACGCAGTATTTT
TRBV2	few	.	TRBJ1-5	CASSAEGSTQHF	TGTGCCAGCAGCGCCGAGGGTTCAACCCAGCATTTT
TRBV7-9	few	.	TRBJ2-3	CASSRGRDTDTQYF	TGTGCCAGCAGCCGCGGACGGGACACAGATACGCAGTATTTT
TRBV27	few	.	TRBJ2-7	CASSQGTLRYF	TGTGCCAGCAGTCAGGGGACCCTTCGGTACTTC
TRBV3-1	.	.	TRBJ1-5	CASSQARQGDQPQHF	TGTGCCAGCAGCCAAGCCCGGCAGGGCGATCAGCCCCAGCATTTT
TRBV7-8	many	.	TRBJ1-6	CASSPRTVGNSPLHF	TGTGCCAGCAGCCCGCGGACGGTTGGGAATTCACCCCTCCACTTT
TRBV28	few	.	TRBJ2-7	CASSLWGLHRSYEQYF	TGTGCCAGCAGTTTATGGGGCCTCCACAGGTCCTACGAGCAGTACTTC
TRBV6-5	many	.	TRBJ1-6	CASSSGTYNSPLHF	TGTGCCAGCAGTTCGGGGACATATAATTCACCCCTCCACTTT
TRBV6-2/TRBV6-3	few	.	TRBJ2-4	CASTPRERRRSIQYF	TGTGCCAGCACCCCAAGGGAGCGTAGACGGAGCATTCAGTACTTC
TRBV6-5	once	TRBD2	TRBJ2-3	CASSYSIGAGAADTQYF	TGTGCCAGCAGTTACTCGATCGGAGCGGGAGCCGCAGATACGCAGTATTTT
TRBV5-1	many	.	TRBJ1-1	CASSLAGTTGEAFF	TGCGCCAGCAGCTTGGCCGGGACAACGGGCGAAGCTTTCTTT
TRBV20-1	many	TRBD2	TRBJ2-1	CSAPSRGEQFF	TGCAGTGCTCCGTCGCGGGGGGAGCAGTTCTTC
TRBV6-2/TRBV6-3	few	TRBD2	TRBJ2-5	CASSGLAGGWETQYF	TGTGCCAGCAGCGGACTAGCGGGAGGCTGGGAGACCCAGTACTTC
TRBV3-1	few	TRBD1	TRBJ2-7	CASSQDTGAYEQYF	TGTGCCAGCAGCCAAGATACAGGGGCCTACGAGCAGTACTTC
TRBV12-3/TRBV12-4	medium-sized	.	TRBJ2-7	CASSPSRRAIYEQYF	TGTGCCAGCAGTCCTTCACGCAGGGCTATATACGAGCAGTACTTC
TRBV5-1	.	TRBD1	TRBJ2-2	CASSLATGINTGELFF	TGCGCCAGCAGCTTGGCGACAGGGATTAACACCGGGGAGCTGTTTTTT
TRBV12-3/TRBV12-4	few	.	TRBJ1-5	CASSLRDVRNQPQHF	TGTGCCAGCAGCCTCCGGGACGTCCGCAATCAGCCCCAGCATTTT
TRBV6-1	.	.	TRBJ2-2	CASSGGALSSNTGELFF	TGTGCCAGCAGTGGCGGGGCCTTATCCTCGAACACCGGGGAGCTGTTTTTT
TRBV7-8	.	.	TRBJ2-7	CASSRQTAWEQYF	TGTGCCAGCAGCCGTCAAACGGCCTGGGAGCAGTACTTC
TRBV5-1	.	TRBD2	TRBJ2-1	CASSLELAGALRNEQFF	TGCGCCAGCAGCTTGGAATTAGCGGGGGCTTTGCGCAATGAGCAGTTCTTC
TRBV29-1	.	.	TRBJ2-6	CSVEGAGANVLTF	TGCAGCGTTGAGGGGGCTGGGGCCAACGTCCTGACTTTC
TRBV12-3/TRBV12-4	many	.	TRBJ1-1	CASSQNRAEAFF	TGTGCCAGCAGCCAAAACAGGGCTGAAGCTTTCTTT
TRBV16	few	.	TRBJ1-5	CASSHFRHQPQHF	TGTGCCAGCAGCCACTTTCGGCACCAGCCCCAGCATTTT
TRBV7-8	.	.	TRBJ1-1	CASSHVMNTEAFF	TGTGCCAGCAGCCACGTAATGAACACTGAAGCTTTCTTT
TRBV4-2	few	TRBD2	TRBJ2-5	CASSHPSGGNQETQYF	TGTGCCAGCAGCCATCCCAGCGGGGGGAACCAAGAGACCCAGTACTTC
TRBV27	many	.	TRBJ1-2	CASSWRVGNGYTF	TGTGCCAGCAGTTGGCGCGTAGGGAATGGCTACACCTTC
TRBV6-2/TRBV6-3	once	TRBD1	TRBJ2-7	CASSYSKFQGAYEQYF	TGTGCCAGCAGTTACTCGAAATTCCAGGGGGCCTACGAGCAGTACTTC
TRBV3-1	many	.	TRBJ2-7	CASSHTSEQYF	TGTGCCAGCAGCCACACTAGCGAGCAGTACTTC
TRBV6-1	few	TRBD2	TRBJ2-1	CASSPGTSMGNEQFF	TGTGCCAGCAGTCCCGGGACTAGCATGGGCAATGAGCAGTTCTTC
TRBV7-2	.	.	TRBJ2-1	CASSLATAHGQFF	TGTGCCAGCAGCTTAGCGACAGCCCATGGGCAGTTCTTC
TRBV20-1	.	.	TRBJ1-1	CSPFSGGTEAFF	TGCAGTCCTTTCTCGGGTGGCACTGAAGCTTTCTTT
TRBV5-1	.	.	TRBJ1-2	CASSLESGGYGYTF	TGCGCCAGCAGCTTGGAAAGCGGCGGCTATGGCTACACCTTC
TRBV27	.	.	TRBJ2-1	CASSPSIGEQFF	TGTGCCAGCAGTCCCTCCATCGGGGAGCAGTTCTTC
TRBV9	few	.	TRBJ2-1	CASSARGSGYNEQFF	TGTGCCAGCAGCGCCCGGGGTTCTGGTTACAATGAGCAGTTCTTC
TRBV12-3/TRBV12-4	few	TRBD1	TRBJ1-5	CASNSGQHNQPQHF	TGTGCCAGCAATTCGGGACAGCATAATCAGCCCCAGCATTTT
TRBV25-1	many	.	TRBJ2-5	CASSFSGGGCETQYF	TGTGCCAGCAGTTTTTCCGGGGGAGGCTGCGAGACCCAGTACTTC
TRBV29-1	few	.	TRBJ2-3	CSVGPGDTQYF	TGCAGCGTGGGGCCGGGGGATACGCAGTATTTT
TRBV5-1	.	TRBD2	TRBJ2-7	CASSPRLAGALGYEQYF	TGCGCCAGCAGCCCTCGTCTAGCGGGAGCCCTGGGGTACGAGCAGTACTTC
TRBV2	few	TRBD2	TRBJ2-3	CASSEARAGVNTDTQYF	TGTGCCAGCAGTGAAGCTAGAGCGGGAGTAAACACAGATACGCAGTATTTT
TRBV20-1	few	.	TRBJ1-2	CSASGGDYGYTF	TGCAGTGCTAGCGGGGGGGACTATGGCTACACCTTC
TRBV18	.	TRBD2	TRBJ2-5	CASSPPSGRETQYF	TGTGCCAGCTCACCACCTAGCGGGAGAGAGACCCAGTACTTC
TRBV10-3	.	TRBD2	TRBJ2-5	CAIAPHTSRLAEQETQYF	TGTGCCATCGCACCCCACACCTCTAGACTAGCGGAACAAGAGACCCAGTACTTC
TRBV6-1	.	.	TRBJ2-6	CASTPASGANVLTF	TGTGCCAGCACCCCAGCATCTGGGGCCAACGTCCTGACTTTC
TRBV20-1	few	TRBD1	TRBJ1-3	CSAWDSLGGNTIYF	TGCAGTGCTTGGGACAGCCTAGGGGGAAACACCATATATTTT
TRBV2	few	TRBD2	TRBJ2-7	CASSLAGGTSIYEQYF	TGTGCCAGCTCACTAGCGGGAGGCACCTCTATCTACGAGCAGTACTTC
TRBV20-1	few	.	TRBJ2-7	CSAYDTSPYEQYF	TGCAGTGCTTACGACACGAGCCCCTACGAGCAGTACTTC
TRBV2	few	.	TRBJ2-6	CASSGGRYSGANVLTF	TGTGCCAGCAGTGGCGGCAGATACTCTGGGGCCAACGTCCTGACTTTC
TRBV4-2	few	.	TRBJ2-7	CASSQDGRPYEQYF	TGTGCCAGCAGCCAAGATGGCAGGCCCTACGAGCAGTACTTC
TRBV9	many	TRBD1	TRBJ1-5	CASSRMGQGGNQPQHF	TGTGCCAGCAGCCGCATGGGACAGGGAGGCAATCAGCCCCAGCATTTT
TRBV12-1	few	.	TRBJ1-1	CASSFRGLDAEAFF	TGTGCCAGCAGCTTTCGGGGGCTTGACGCTGAAGCTTTCTTT
TRBV6-2/TRBV6-3	few	TRBD1	TRBJ1-2	CASSYEPGQGAGGYTF	TGTGCCAGCAGTTACGAACCGGGACAGGGGGCTGGAGGCTACACCTTC
TRBV11-2	many	.	TRBJ2-3	CASSILLGADTQYF	TGTGCCAGCAGTATCTTATTGGGGGCAGATACGCAGTATTTT
TRBV7-2	few	TRBD1	TRBJ1-1	CASSSTGTTEAFF	TGTGCCAGCAGCTCGACAGGGACTACTGAAGCTTTCTTT
TRBV5-5	few	TRBD2	TRBJ2-7	CASSSGRLAGGLNEQYF	TGTGCCAGCAGCTCGGGAAGACTAGCGGGGGGGCTTAATGAGCAGTACTTC